This T cell receptor (beta chain) was obtained from a study of metastatic and nonmetastatic thyroid tumors. The CDR3 loop spans 15 amino acids. Trimming removed 5 bases from V and 1 base from J; junction bases left unmatched: 5. Until they underwent thyroid surgery, no patient had received any treatment. Via MiXCR, TCRdb re-called the PCR reads. The sample has 6,100 or so clones, around 33% seen once. This TCR was recovered from a male donor with papillary thyroid cancer or a benign thyroid nodule (not recorded which). Some clones in this sample may be carry-over from other donors' samples. Material: adjacent normal tissue. V usage is TRBV12-3 or TRBV12-4 and J usage is TRBJ2-5; 9 nucleotides line up with TRBD1. CDR3 bases: TGTGCCAGCAGTGCCGGGACAGGGACCCAAGAGACCCAGTACTTC. It translates to CASSAGTGTQETQYF.